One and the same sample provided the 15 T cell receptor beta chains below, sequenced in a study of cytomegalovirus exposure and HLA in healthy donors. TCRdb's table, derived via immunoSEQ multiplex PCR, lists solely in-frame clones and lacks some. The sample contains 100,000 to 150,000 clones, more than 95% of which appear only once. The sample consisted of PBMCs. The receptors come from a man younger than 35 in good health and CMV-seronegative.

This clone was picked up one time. CDR3 in DNA: TGTGCCAGCAGAGGACAAGGAGCCAACGGTGAGCAGTTCTTC. Translation gives CASRGQGANGEQFF. The rearrangement links TRBV7-3 to TRBJ2-1, with TRBD1 as a possible D gene (5 bases). V was pared by 6 bases and J by 9 bases, with 18 bases between. The CDR3 totals 14 residues. Germline V lookup: CDR1 SGHTA, CDR2 FQGTGA. The variable domain in full, completed from reference TRBV7-3 and TRBJ2-1, reads GAGVSQTPSNKVTEKGKYVELRCDPISGHTALYWYRQSLGQGPEFLIYFQGTGAADDSGLPNDRFFAVRPEGSVSTLKIQRTERGDSAVYLCASRGQGANGEQFFGPGTRLTVL.

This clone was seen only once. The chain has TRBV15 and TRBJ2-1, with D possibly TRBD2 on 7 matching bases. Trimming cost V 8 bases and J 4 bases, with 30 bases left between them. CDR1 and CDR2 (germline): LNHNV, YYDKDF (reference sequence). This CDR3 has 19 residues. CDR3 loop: CATSGASQRRGGQYNEQFF. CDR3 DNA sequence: TGTGCCACCTCGGGCGCAAGTCAGCGGAGGGGGGGCCAGTACAATGAGCAGTTCTTC.

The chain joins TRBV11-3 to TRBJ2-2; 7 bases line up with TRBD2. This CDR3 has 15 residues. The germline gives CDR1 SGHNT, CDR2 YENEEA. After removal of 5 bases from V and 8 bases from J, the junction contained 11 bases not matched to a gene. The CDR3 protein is CASSAREIVTGELFF. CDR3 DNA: TGTGCCAGCAGCGCGCGGGAGATAGTTACAGGGGAGCTGTTTTTT.

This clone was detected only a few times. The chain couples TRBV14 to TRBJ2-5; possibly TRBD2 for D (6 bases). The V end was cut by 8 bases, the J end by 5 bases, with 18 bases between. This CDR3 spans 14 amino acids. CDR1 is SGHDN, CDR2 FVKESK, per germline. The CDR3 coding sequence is TGTGCCAGCTCGTTCGGGGGAATGCGGGAGACCCAGTACTTC. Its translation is CASSFGGMRETQYF.

This CDR3 reads CASSGGIYGYTF. The CDR3 coding sequence is TGTGCCAGCAGCGGAGGGATCTATGGCTACACCTTC. This chain connects TRBV7-2 to TRBJ1-2; no definite D call. The germline gives CDR1 SGHTA, CDR2 FQGNSA. Trimming took off 5 bases at V and 4 bases at J, with 8 bases between the two ends. The CDR3 has 12 amino acids.

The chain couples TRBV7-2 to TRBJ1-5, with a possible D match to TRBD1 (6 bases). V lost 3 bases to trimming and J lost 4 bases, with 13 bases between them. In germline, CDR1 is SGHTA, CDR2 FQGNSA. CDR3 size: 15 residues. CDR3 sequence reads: CASSLARQGNQPQHF. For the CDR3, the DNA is TGTGCCAGCAGCTTGGCGCGGCAGGGGAATCAGCCCCAGCATTTT.

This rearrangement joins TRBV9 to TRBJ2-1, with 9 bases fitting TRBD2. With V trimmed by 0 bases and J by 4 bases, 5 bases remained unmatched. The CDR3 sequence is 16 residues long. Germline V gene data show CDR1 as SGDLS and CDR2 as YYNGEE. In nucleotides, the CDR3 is TGTGCCAGCAGCGTAGAGGTTAGCGGGAGTTACAATGAGCAGTTCTTC. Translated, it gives CASSVEVSGSYNEQFF.

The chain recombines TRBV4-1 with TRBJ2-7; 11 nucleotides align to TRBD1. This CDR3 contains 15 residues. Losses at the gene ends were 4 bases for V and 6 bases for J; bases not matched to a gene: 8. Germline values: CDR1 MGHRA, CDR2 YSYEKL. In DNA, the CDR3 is TGCGCCAGCAGCCCCGAGGGGACAGGGGGTTTCGAGCAGTACTTC. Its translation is CASSPEGTGGFEQYF.

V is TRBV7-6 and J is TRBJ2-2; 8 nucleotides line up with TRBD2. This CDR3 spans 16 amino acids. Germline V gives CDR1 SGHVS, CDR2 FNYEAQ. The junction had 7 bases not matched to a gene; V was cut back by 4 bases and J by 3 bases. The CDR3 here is CASSSIRAGDTGELFF. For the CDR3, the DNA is TGTGCCAGCAGCTCGATCCGAGCGGGAGACACCGGGGAGCTGTTTTTT.

The CDR3 coding sequence is TGTGCCAGCAGCACAAGCGGGGGAAGGAGCTCCTACGAGCAGTACTTC. Its translation is CASSTSGGRSSYEQYF. The chain links TRBV28 to TRBJ2-7; TRBD2 matches 8 bases. Germline CDR1 reads MDHEN; CDR2 reads SYDVKM. The CDR3 extends over 16 amino acids. J lost 0 bases, V lost 6 bases, and 10 bases had no gene match.

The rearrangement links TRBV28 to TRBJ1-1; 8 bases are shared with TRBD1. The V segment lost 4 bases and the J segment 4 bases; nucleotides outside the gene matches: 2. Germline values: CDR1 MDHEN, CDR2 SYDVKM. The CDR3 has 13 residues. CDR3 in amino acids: CASSSDRATEAFF. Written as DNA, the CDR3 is TGTGCCAGCAGTTCGGACAGGGCCACTGAAGCTTTCTTT. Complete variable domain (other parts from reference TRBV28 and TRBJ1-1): DVKVTQSSRYLVKRTGEKVFLECVQDMDHENMFWYRQDPGLGLRLIYFSYDVKMKEKGDIPEGYSVSREKKERFSLILESASTNQTSMYLCASSSDRATEAFFGQGTRLTVV.

CDR3 DNA sequence: TGTGCCAGCAGTTTTGGGACAGGGGGCCTTCAGCCCCAGCATTTT. Its translation is CASSFGTGGLQPQHF. V gene TRBV28 combines with J gene TRBJ1-5, with TRBD1 matching 12 bases. V trimming: 3 bases; J trimming: 6 bases; junction bases outside the gene matches: 3. The CDR3 length is 15 residues. The germline CDR1 and CDR2 sequences are MDHEN and SYDVKM.

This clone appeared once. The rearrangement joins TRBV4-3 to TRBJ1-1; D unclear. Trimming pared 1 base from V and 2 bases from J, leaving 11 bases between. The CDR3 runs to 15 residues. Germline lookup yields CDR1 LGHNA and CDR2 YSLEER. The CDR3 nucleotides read TGCGCCAGCAGCCAAGCCCGCGCGGGAAACACTGAAGCTTTCTTT. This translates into CASSQARAGNTEAFF.

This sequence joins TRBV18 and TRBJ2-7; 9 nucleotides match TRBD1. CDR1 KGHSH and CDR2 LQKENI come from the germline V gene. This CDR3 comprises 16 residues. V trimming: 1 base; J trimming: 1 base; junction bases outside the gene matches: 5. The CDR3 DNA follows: TGTGCCAGCTCACCACTCGGGACAGGGAATTCCTACGAGCAGTACTTC. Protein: CASSPLGTGNSYEQYF.

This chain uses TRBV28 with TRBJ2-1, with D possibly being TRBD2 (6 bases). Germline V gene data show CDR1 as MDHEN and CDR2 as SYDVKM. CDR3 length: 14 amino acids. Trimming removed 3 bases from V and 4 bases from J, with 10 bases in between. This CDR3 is CASSFTGTYNEQFF. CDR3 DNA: TGTGCCAGCAGTTTCACCGGGACTTACAATGAGCAGTTCTTC.